These 32 T cell receptor beta chains were sequenced from one sample in a study of Ad26.COV2.S vaccination and SARS-CoV-2 variants (TCRdb year 2021). The treatment or condition tag for this specimen amounts to: 15 to 20 received Ad26.COV2.S at low or high dose, single or two shots; five or six received placebo; per-sample allocation not given. Repertoires of vaccine and placebo recipients were sequenced from samples collected on day 63 after the first injection. Library preparation used the immunoSEQ multiplex PCR assay. The clones in this table, taken by TCRdb from immuneACCESS, are in-frame only. Not every clone is retained; where verified, under half of the shortfall comes from an unresolved V gene, and the cause of the rest is unknown. The sample has more than 300,000 clones on record, about 85% of them singletons. Roughly 6% of the sample is in the top ten clones. The sequenced sample was peripheral blood, obtained in a trial of Ad26.COV2.S vaccine versus placebo. Receptors were obtained from a person between 18 and 65 years old who received the Ad26.COV2.S COVID-19 vaccine or a placebo.

This CDR3 reads CASSLGQISETQYF. In DNA form, the CDR3 reads TGTGCCAGCAGCTTGGGGCAGATCAGCGAGACCCAGTACTTC. J is TRBJ2-5 and V is TRBV7-2, with D possibly matching TRBD1 (5 bases). This CDR3 comprises 14 residues. The germline V gene encodes CDR1 SGHTA and CDR2 FQGNSA. V dropped 3 bases and J dropped 5 bases, with 13 bases sitting between them.

This sequence joins TRBV6-2 or TRBV6-3 and TRBJ1-5; D may be TRBD1 (6 bases). With 5 bases removed from V and 2 bases from J, the gap between germline ends came to 16 bases. The CDR3 extends over 16 amino acids. Germline-derived CDR1 and CDR2 are MNHEY and SVGEGT. CDR3 sequence (DNA): TGTGCCAGCAGTAAACAACAGGGATTCGGCAATCAGCCCCAGCATTTT. It specifies CASSKQQGFGNQPQHF.

CDR3 region: CASSLSRGLGEQYF. The DNA for the CDR3 is TGTGCCAGCAGTTTAAGCAGGGGGCTGGGCGAGCAGTACTTC. The rearrangement joins TRBV6-2 or TRBV6-3 to TRBJ2-7; 8 bases line up with TRBD1. The CDR3 has 14 amino acids. Germline CDR1 MNHEY, CDR2 SVGEGT. Germline trimming cut 4 bases from V and 6 bases from J; bases unmatched to any gene: 8.

CDR3 in amino acids: CASSLNVAGGGNEQFF. DNA for the CDR3: TGCGCCAGCAGCTTGAACGTAGCGGGGGGTGGTAATGAGCAGTTCTTC. The gene calls are TRBV5-1 and TRBJ2-1; TRBD2 matches at 10 bases. Germline CDR1 reads SGHRS; CDR2 reads YFSETQ. With V trimmed by 1 base and J by 7 bases, 8 bases remained unmatched. This CDR3 is built from 16 residues.

The rearrangement joins TRBV6-2 or TRBV6-3 to TRBJ1-1; D ambiguous. The V and J ends lost 4 bases and 3 bases respectively, with 30 bases between them. Germline-derived CDR1 and CDR2 are MNHEY and SVGEGT. The CDR3 has 20 amino acids. The CDR3 region is CASSWVVGRRADRWDTEAFF. CDR3 DNA: TGTGCCAGCAGTTGGGTCGTCGGTAGGCGGGCAGACCGGTGGGACACTGAAGCTTTCTTT.

The chain couples TRBV30 to TRBJ1-2, with no clear D. Looked up from germline, CDR1 is GTSNPN and CDR2 is SVGIG (reference sequence). Trimming left V 0 bases short and J 0 bases short, with 11 bases between. CDR3 size: 15 residues. As DNA, the CDR3 is TGTGCCTGGAGTGTAGGCACGCCTGCTAACTATGGCTACACCTTC. Translated, it gives CAWSVGTPANYGYTF.

The genes are TRBV29-1 and TRBJ2-3, with 9 bases that match TRBD2. The CDR3 is 15 residues long. Per the germline V gene, CDR1 is SQVTM and CDR2 is ANQGSEA. V was clipped by 0 bases and J by 1 base; unmatched bases: 2. The CDR3 is CSVEERGGGTDTQYF. The CDR3 DNA reads TGCAGCGTTGAAGAGCGGGGGGGCGGCACAGATACGCAGTATTTT.

The chain is built from TRBV30 and TRBJ1-1, with 8 bases aligning to TRBD1. This CDR3 has 13 residues. The ends lost 2 bases at V and 4 bases at J; junction bases unmatched: 3. Germline values: CDR1 GTSNPN, CDR2 SVGIG (reference sequence). The CDR3 DNA sequence: TGTGCCTGGAGTTCCAGGGGGCTCACTGAAGCTTTCTTT. As protein: CAWSSRGLTEAFF.

This chain uses TRBV6-2 or TRBV6-3 with TRBJ2-1; D is unclear. The V gene's germline CDR1 is MNHEY and CDR2 SVGEGT. With 0 bases removed from V and 9 bases from J, the gap between germline ends came to 18 bases. The CDR3 contains 16 residues. CDR3: CASSYSPDQPTSEQFF. Here the CDR3 DNA reads TGTGCCAGCAGTTACTCGCCGGACCAACCAACGAGTGAGCAGTTCTTC.

The chain carries TRBV18 and TRBJ2-1; D unresolved. Germline values: CDR1 KGHSH, CDR2 LQKENI. Trimming cost V 0 bases and J 9 bases, with 12 bases left between them. The CDR3 totals 14 residues. The CDR3 DNA is TGTGCCAGCTCACCACCCAGAGACATTGGTGAGCAGTTCTTC. Translating gives CASSPPRDIGEQFF.

This chain links TRBV9 with TRBJ2-2, with unresolved D. Germline V gives CDR1 SGDLS, CDR2 YYNGEE. V lost 0 bases and J 1 base, leaving 7 bases between the germline ends. CDR3 length: 15 residues. The CDR3 loop reads CASSVGRLNTGELFF. The CDR3 region has the DNA TGTGCCAGCAGCGTAGGACGGTTGAACACCGGGGAGCTGTTTTTT.

V gene TRBV6-5 combines with J gene TRBJ1-2; D call uncertain. CDR1 and CDR2 (germline): MNHEY, SVGAGI. Trimming cost V 7 bases and J 0 bases, with 9 bases left between them. This CDR3 region has 13 residues. The CDR3 coding sequence is TGTGCCAGCACCCCCGGGGCTAACTATGGCTACACCTTC. Translation gives CASTPGANYGYTF.

This chain joins TRBV2 and TRBJ2-3; D gene uncertain. This CDR3 has 12 residues. V was cut by 7 bases and J by 2 bases, with 7 bases left in between. CDR1 SNHLY and CDR2 FYNNEI come from the germline V gene. CDR3 DNA sequence: TGTGCCAGCAAAGGGAACACAGATACGCAGTATTTT. Protein: CASKGNTDTQYF.

This clone was recorded once. The chain joins TRBV25-1 to TRBJ2-1, with TRBD1 identical over 7 bases. The V gene's germline CDR1 is MGHDK and CDR2 SYGVNS. The length of the CDR3 is 14 residues. Trimming took 4 bases from V and 1 from J; bases not matched to a gene: 1. DNA of the CDR3: TGTGCCAGCAGTGCGACAGGGTCCTACAATGAGCAGTTCTTC. It yields the protein CASSATGSYNEQFF.

The J gene is TRBJ2-6, the V gene TRBV30; D not resolved. Trimming took off 2 bases at V and 0 bases at J, with 8 bases between the two ends. This CDR3 has 15 amino acids. CDR1 is GTSNPN and CDR2 is SVGIG in the germline V gene (reference sequence). Here the CDR3 DNA reads TGTGCCTGGAGTCCTCCTCACTCTGGGGCCAACGTCCTGACTTTC. Protein product: CAWSPPHSGANVLTF.

The chain carries TRBV27 and TRBJ2-7, with a weak D call TRBD1 (6 bases). This CDR3 comprises 14 residues. The germline CDR1 and CDR2 sequences are MNHEY and SMNVEV (reference sequence). Trimming stripped 0 bases from V and 2 bases from J, with 8 bases between. The CDR3: CASSLSRQAYEQYF. The DNA of the CDR3 is TGTGCCAGCAGTTTATCGAGACAGGCCTACGAGCAGTACTTC.

The J gene is TRBJ1-1, the V gene TRBV4-2, with TRBD1 identical over 9 bases. V lost 4 bases to trimming and J lost 1 base; unmatched junction nucleotides: 4. Germline V gene lookup returns CDR1 LGHNA and CDR2 YNFKEQ. The CDR3 runs to 15 residues. The CDR3 here is CASSLRTGENTEAFF. CDR3 coding DNA: TGTGCCAGCAGCCTTAGGACAGGGGAGAACACTGAAGCTTTCTTT.

Written as DNA, the CDR3 is TGTGCCAGCAGCTTTAGTAGCGGGAGAGGCTACGAGCAGTACTTC. It yields the protein CASSFSSGRGYEQYF. The rearrangement uses TRBV7-2 and TRBJ2-7; 9 bases match TRBD2. Germline CDR1 and CDR2: SGHTA and FQGNSA. The V and J ends lost 3 bases and 3 bases, in that order; junction bases with no gene match: 6. CDR3 length: 15 residues. Together with reference TRBV7-2 and TRBJ2-7, the CDR3 gives the full variable domain: GAGVSQSPSNKVTEKGKDVELRCDPISGHTALYWYRQSLGQGLEFLIYFQGNSAPDKSGLPSDRFSAERTGGSVSTLTIQRTQQEDSAVYLCASSFSSGRGYEQYFGPGTRLTVT.

V usage is TRBV27 and J usage is TRBJ2-7; 13 bases are shared with TRBD2. J gave up 6 bases and V 2 bases, and 10 bases lay outside the gene matches. Germline V gene data show CDR1 as MNHEY and CDR2 as SMNVEV (reference sequence). This CDR3 is built from 17 residues. CDR3 residues: CASSLILAGGPSGEQYF. CDR3 DNA: TGTGCCAGCAGTTTAATACTAGCGGGAGGGCCCAGTGGCGAGCAGTACTTC.

V usage is TRBV6-5 and J usage is TRBJ2-5, with TRBD2 matching over 9 bases. CDR1 MNHEY and CDR2 SVGAGI come from the germline V gene. The CDR3 length is 15 residues. V was pared by 2 bases and J by 5 bases, with 6 bases of the junction left unmatched. The CDR3 DNA reads TGTGCCAGCAGTTACGGGACTAGCTACGCGGAGACCCAGTACTTC. Translating it yields CASSYGTSYAETQYF.

The J gene is TRBJ2-1, the V gene TRBV25-1, with TRBD2 matching over 8 bases. Germline CDR1 and CDR2: MGHDK and SYGVNS. This CDR3 spans 15 amino acids. V shed 1 base and J 6 bases; nucleotides not matched to a gene: 5. The CDR3 bases are TGTGCCAGCAGTGAATTAGGACGGGGGGGCAATGAGCAGTTCTTC. Residues: CASSELGRGGNEQFF.

This chain links TRBV7-2 with TRBJ2-3; no clear D gene. Between the trimmed V and J ends, which lost 10 bases and 2 bases, there was a span of 19 bases. The CDR3 has 15 amino acids. Germline loops: CDR1 SGHTA, CDR2 FQGNSA. CDR3 protein: CATQLGPKDTDTQYF. CDR3 in DNA: TGTGCCACCCAGTTGGGCCCGAAAGACACAGATACGCAGTATTTT. Filled out from reference TRBV7-2 and TRBJ2-3, the complete variable domain reads GAGVSQSPSNKVTEKGKDVELRCDPISGHTALYWYRQSLGQGLEFLIYFQGNSAPDKSGLPSDRFSAERTGGSVSTLTIQRTQQEDSAVYLCATQLGPKDTDTQYFGPGTRLTVL.

As to this clone: This CDR3 is also generated by other DNA sequences in the sample. The CDR3 loop is CAISRTAQETQYF. For the CDR3, the DNA is TGTGCCATCAGTAGGACAGCTCAAGAGACCCAGTACTTC. The gene calls are TRBV10-3 and TRBJ2-5, with TRBD1 as a possible D gene (6 bases). V was trimmed by 5 bases and J by 2 bases, leaving 9 bases between them. The CDR3 runs 13 residues. Germline-derived CDR1 and CDR2 are ENHRY and SYGVKD.

This chain uses TRBV14 with TRBJ2-1; 8 bases match TRBD2. CDR3 length: 15 residues. The junction had 9 bases not matched to a gene; V was cut back by 4 bases and J by 7 bases. Germline CDR1 SGHDN, CDR2 FVKESK. For the CDR3, the DNA is TGTGCCAGCAGCCCCCCGGGCGGGAGGAGAAATGAGCAGTTCTTC. Its protein product is CASSPPGGRRNEQFF.

The gene calls are TRBV15 and TRBJ1-4; D uncertain. With 0 bases removed from V and 8 bases from J, the gap between germline ends came to 13 bases. Germline V gene data show CDR1 as LNHNV and CDR2 as YYDKDF (reference sequence). This CDR3 contains 15 residues. CDR3 region: CATSRDHVTKEKLFF. CDR3 nucleotides: TGTGCCACCAGCAGAGATCACGTGACAAAGGAAAAACTGTTTTTT.

The chain couples TRBV27 to TRBJ2-2; D may match TRBD1 or TRBD2 (5 bases each). The CDR3 totals 12 residues. Deletions cut 6 bases from V and 5 bases from J, with 7 bases between. From germline, CDR1 is MNHEY and CDR2 SMNVEV (reference sequence). The CDR3 DNA sequence: TGTGCCAGCAGGAGGGGAACCGGGGAGCTGTTTTTT. As protein: CASRRGTGELFF.

The sample holds one count of this clone. This rearrangement joins TRBV7-9 to TRBJ2-5; D may be TRBD2 (7 bases). V shed 4 bases and J shed 3 bases, with 18 bases lying between them. Germline assignment: CDR1 SEHNR and CDR2 FQNEAQ (reference sequence). The CDR3 runs to 16 residues. CDR3 sequence (DNA): TGTGCCAGCAGCTCACTACGGGGGGCAAGCGAAGAGACCCAGTACTTC. This translates into CASSSLRGASEETQYF.

The chain uses TRBV30 and TRBJ1-1; TRBD1 agrees at 7 bases. V was clipped by 1 base and J by 5 bases; unmatched bases: 4. The CDR3 totals 13 residues. Germline CDR1 GTSNPN, CDR2 SVGIG (reference sequence). DNA of the CDR3: TGTGCCTGGAGTGAACAGGGGTGGACTGAAGCTTTCTTT. It codes for CAWSEQGWTEAFF.

Only a few counts were recorded for this clone. The rearrangement links TRBV3-1 (or the pseudogene TRBV3-2) to TRBJ2-2; 11 bases are shared with TRBD2. The CDR3 has 16 amino acids. Germline V lookup: CDR1 LGHDT, CDR2 YNNKEL (reference sequence). J gave up 7 bases and V 4 bases, and 8 bases lay outside the gene matches. CDR3 in DNA: TGTGCCAGCAGCCGATTAGCGGGGGGGCTTGGCGGGGAGCTGTTTTTT. This translates into CASSRLAGGLGGELFF.

The rearrangement links TRBV30 to TRBJ1-3; D may be TRBD1 (5 bases). Trimming removed 1 base at V and 0 bases at J, with 16 bases between. The germline V gene encodes CDR1 GTSNPN and CDR2 SVGIG (reference sequence). CDR3 length equals 17 residues. CDR3 sequence reads: CAWSDGTIKSSGNTIYF. CDR3 sequence (DNA): TGTGCCTGGAGTGACGGGACTATAAAATCCTCTGGAAACACCATATATTTT.

Written as DNA, the CDR3 is TGCGCCAGCAGCTCGGACAGGGCGTCTTATGAAAAACTGTTTTTT. Its protein product is CASSSDRASYEKLFF. The chain uses TRBV5-1 and TRBJ1-4; 8 bases line up with TRBD1. V trimming: 3 bases; J trimming: 6 bases; junction bases outside the gene matches: 7. Germline V CDR1 and CDR2: SGHRS, YFSETQ. This CDR3 is 15 amino acids long.

The V call is TRBV6-2 or TRBV6-3, the J call TRBJ2-2; D may be TRBD2 (6 bases). This CDR3 contains 17 residues. The V gene lost 0 bases and the J gene lost 0 bases, with 11 bases spanning the gap. Germline-derived CDR1 and CDR2 are MNHEY and SVGEGT. The CDR3 DNA follows: TGTGCCAGCAGTTACTCACTGGAGGGGTCGAACACCGGGGAGCTGTTTTTT. Translating gives CASSYSLEGSNTGELFF.